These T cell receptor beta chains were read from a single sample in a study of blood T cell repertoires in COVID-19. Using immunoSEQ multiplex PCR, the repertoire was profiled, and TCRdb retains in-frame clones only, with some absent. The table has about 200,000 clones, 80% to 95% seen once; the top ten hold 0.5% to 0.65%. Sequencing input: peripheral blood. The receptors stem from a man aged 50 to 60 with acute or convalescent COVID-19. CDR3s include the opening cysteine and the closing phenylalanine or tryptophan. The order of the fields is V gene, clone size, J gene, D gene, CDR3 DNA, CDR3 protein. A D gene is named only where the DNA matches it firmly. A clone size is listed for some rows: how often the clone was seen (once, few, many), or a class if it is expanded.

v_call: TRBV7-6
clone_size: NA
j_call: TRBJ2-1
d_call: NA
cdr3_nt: TGTGCCAGCAGCGAAACTAGCTGGAGGCAGTTCTTC
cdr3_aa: CASSETSWRQFF

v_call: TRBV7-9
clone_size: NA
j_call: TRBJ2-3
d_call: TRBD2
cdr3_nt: TGTGCCAGCAGCTCAGTACCGGGACTAGTAATCACAGATACGCAGTATTTT
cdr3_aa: CASSSVPGLVITDTQYF

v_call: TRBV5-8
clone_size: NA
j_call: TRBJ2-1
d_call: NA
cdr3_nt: TGTGCCAGCAGCCCTGGACTATGGGATGAGCAGTTCTTC
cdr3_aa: CASSPGLWDEQFF

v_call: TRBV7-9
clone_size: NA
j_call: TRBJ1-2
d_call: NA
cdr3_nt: TGTGCCAGCAGCGAGACGTCAGGGAACTATGGCTACACCTTC
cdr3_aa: CASSETSGNYGYTF

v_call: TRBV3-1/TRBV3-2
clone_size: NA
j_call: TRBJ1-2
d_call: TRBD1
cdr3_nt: TGTGCCAGCAGCCAAGTAGACAGGGGTAGAGGTGGCTACACCTTC
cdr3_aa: CASSQVDRGRGGYTF

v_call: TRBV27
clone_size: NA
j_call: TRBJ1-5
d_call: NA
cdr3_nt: TGTGCCAGCAAGGGGGGGTACAATCAGCCCCAGCATTTT
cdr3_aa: CASKGGYNQPQHF

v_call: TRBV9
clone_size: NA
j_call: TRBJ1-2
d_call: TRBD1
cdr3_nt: TGTGCCAGCAGCGCTACAGGGGGCTATGGCTACACCTTC
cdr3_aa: CASSATGGYGYTF

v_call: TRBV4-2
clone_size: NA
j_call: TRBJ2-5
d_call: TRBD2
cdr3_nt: TGTGCCAGCAGCCAAGTTCTGATGGGGGGGAGCAAGATTTTGTACTTC
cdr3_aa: CASSQVLMGGSKILYF

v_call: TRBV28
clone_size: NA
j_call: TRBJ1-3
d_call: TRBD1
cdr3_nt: TGTGCCAGCAGTTCGCCCCAGGGGGCTGGAAACACCATATATTTT
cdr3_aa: CASSSPQGAGNTIYF

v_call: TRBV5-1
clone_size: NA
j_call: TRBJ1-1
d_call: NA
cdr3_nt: TGCGCCAGCAGCCGTGGGACATTCGGCACTGAAGCTTTCTTT
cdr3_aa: CASSRGTFGTEAFF

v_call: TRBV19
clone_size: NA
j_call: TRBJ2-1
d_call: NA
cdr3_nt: TGTGCCAGTAGTATAGGGCCAGACTCGGAGCAGTTCTTC
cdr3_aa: CASSIGPDSEQFF

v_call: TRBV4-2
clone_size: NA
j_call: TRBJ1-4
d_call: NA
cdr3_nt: TGTGCCAGCAGCCAAGTCGGGGGGGCCCATGCAACTAATGAAAAACTGTTTTTT
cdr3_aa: CASSQVGGAHATNEKLFF

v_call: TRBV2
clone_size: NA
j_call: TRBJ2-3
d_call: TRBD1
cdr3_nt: TGTGCCAGCAGTGAAGGAACAGGGGGAGCGGGCACAGATACGCAGTATTTT
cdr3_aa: CASSEGTGGAGTDTQYF

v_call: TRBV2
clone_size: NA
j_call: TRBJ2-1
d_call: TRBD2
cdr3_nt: TGTGCCACCCACCTAGCGGAGCCCCCCAATGAGCAGTTCTTC
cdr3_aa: CATHLAEPPNEQFF

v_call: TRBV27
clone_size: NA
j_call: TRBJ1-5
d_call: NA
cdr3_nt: TGTGCCAGCAGTCCGGACAGTTCAAGCAATCAGCCCCAGCATTTT
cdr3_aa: CASSPDSSSNQPQHF

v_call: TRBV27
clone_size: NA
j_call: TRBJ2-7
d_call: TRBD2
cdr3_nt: TGTGCCAGCAGTTTAAGGACTAGCGGGACGTACGAGCAGTACTTC
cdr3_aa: CASSLRTSGTYEQYF

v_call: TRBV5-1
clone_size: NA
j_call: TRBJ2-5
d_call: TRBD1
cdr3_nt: TGCGCCAGCAGCACGGGACAGCTCCAAGAGACCCAGTACTTC
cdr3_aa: CASSTGQLQETQYF

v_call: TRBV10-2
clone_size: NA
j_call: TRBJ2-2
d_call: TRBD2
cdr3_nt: TGCGCCAGCAGTGACGGGGGAGGGATCACCACCGGGGAGCTGTTTTTT
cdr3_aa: CASSDGGGITTGELFF

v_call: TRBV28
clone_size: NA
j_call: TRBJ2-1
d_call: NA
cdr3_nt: TGTGCCAGCAGTTTCACCCGGTCCTACAATGAGCAGTTCTTC
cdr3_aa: CASSFTRSYNEQFF

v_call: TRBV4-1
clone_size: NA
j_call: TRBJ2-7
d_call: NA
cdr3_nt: TGCGCCAGCAGCCCCCTTGGCAGAAGCTCCTACGAGCAGTACTTC
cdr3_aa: CASSPLGRSSYEQYF

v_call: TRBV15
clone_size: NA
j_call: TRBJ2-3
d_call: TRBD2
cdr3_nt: TGTGCCACCAGCCCCGGGACTAGCGGGGGAACAGATACGCAGTATTTT
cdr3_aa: CATSPGTSGGTDTQYF

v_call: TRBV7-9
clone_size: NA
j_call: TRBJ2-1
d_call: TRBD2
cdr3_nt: TGTGCCAGCAGCCCAGGGAGCGGGAGGAGATTCTATGAGCAGTTCTTC
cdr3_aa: CASSPGSGRRFYEQFF

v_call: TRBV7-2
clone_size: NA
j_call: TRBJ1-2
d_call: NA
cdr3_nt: TGTGCCAGCAGCCTGCTGACAGACTATGGCTACACCTTC
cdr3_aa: CASSLLTDYGYTF

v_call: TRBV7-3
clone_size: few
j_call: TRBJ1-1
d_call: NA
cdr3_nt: TGTGCCAGCAGGGCGGGCATGAACACTGAAGCTTTCTTT
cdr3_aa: CASRAGMNTEAFF

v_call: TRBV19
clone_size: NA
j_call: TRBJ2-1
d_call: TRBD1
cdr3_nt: TGTGCCAGTAGTAAAACCGGACAGGGGAACCCTGGGCAGTTCTTC
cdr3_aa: CASSKTGQGNPGQFF

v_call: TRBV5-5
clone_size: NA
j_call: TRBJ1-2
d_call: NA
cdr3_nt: TGTGCCAGCAGCTTCCCGTCCCTTGGGGAGTATGGCTACACCTTC
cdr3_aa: CASSFPSLGEYGYTF

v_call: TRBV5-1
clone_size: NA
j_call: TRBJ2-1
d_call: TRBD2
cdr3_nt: TGCGCCAGCAGCTTGGATGGGACTATCAATGAGCAGTTCTTC
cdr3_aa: CASSLDGTINEQFF

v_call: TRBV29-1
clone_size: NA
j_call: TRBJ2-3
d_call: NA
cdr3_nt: TGCAGCGTTGAATGGTCGGCAGATACGCAGTATTTT
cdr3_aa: CSVEWSADTQYF